The next 6 T cell receptor beta chains were all read from a single sample in a study of blood T cell repertoires in COVID-19. Here immunoSEQ multiplex PCR was the method, and the copy in TCRdb shows in-frame clones only, minus some. The table shows 95,000 to 120,000 clones, with 70% to 90% occurring only once. Sequencing input: peripheral blood. The receptors here all came from a woman aged 70-85 years who had recovered from COVID-19.

J is TRBJ1-1 and V is TRBV6-2 or TRBV6-3, with 7 nucleotides matching TRBD1. Germline CDR1 reads MNHEY; CDR2 reads SVGEGT. The CDR3 runs 13 residues. The J segment lost 7 bases and the V segment lost 5 bases, leaving 7 bases of the junction unmatched. The DNA of the CDR3 is TGTGCCAGCAGTCCCGGGACAGAGCTTGAAGCTTTCTTT. As protein: CASSPGTELEAFF.

This chain uses TRBV5-4 with TRBJ2-3; 11 bases align to TRBD2. The CDR3 sequence is 14 residues long. With 7 bases clipped from V and 5 bases from J, the junction kept 6 bases outside the gene matches. CDR1 SGHNT and CDR2 YYREEE come from the germline V gene (reference sequence). CDR3 DNA: TGTGCCAGCTATAGCGGGGGGGCCAGAGATACGCAGTATTTT. Translating it yields CASYSGGARDTQYF.

The gene calls are TRBV10-3 and TRBJ2-6; TRBD2 aligns across 15 bases. The germline CDR1 and CDR2 sequences are ENHRY and SYGVKD. The length of the CDR3 is 17 residues. Trimming took 6 bases from V and 4 from J; bases not matched to a gene: 4. The DNA for the CDR3 is TGTGCCATCAGCGGGACTAGCGGGGGGAACGGGGCCAACGTCCTGACTTTC. This sequence encodes CAISGTSGGNGANVLTF.

Only one count was recorded for this clone. The chain uses TRBV5-1 and TRBJ1-6, with D possibly TRBD1 on 5 matching bases. There are 12 residues in the CDR3. Per germline, CDR1 SGHRS and CDR2 YFSETQ. Trimming shortened V by 1 base and J by 10 bases, and 6 bases separated the two germline ends. This CDR3 is CASSLRGSPLHF. CDR3 in DNA: TGCGCCAGCAGCTTGAGGGGCTCACCCCTCCACTTT.

The chain links TRBV9 to TRBJ2-2, with 8 bases aligning to TRBD2. This CDR3 comprises 14 residues. Germline CDR1 is SGDLS and CDR2 is YYNGEE. J was trimmed by 6 bases and V by 1 base; bases with no gene match: 2. CDR3 DNA sequence: TGTGCCAGCAGCGTATCGGGGGGGGCCGGGGAGCTGTTTTTT. It specifies CASSVSGGAGELFF.

The gene calls are TRBV5-1 and TRBJ2-1, with 9 bases aligning to TRBD2. V was clipped by 3 bases and J by 4 bases; unmatched bases: 8. The CDR3 is 16 amino acids. Germline-derived CDR1 and CDR2 are SGHRS and YFSETQ. The CDR3 reads CASSYAAGGQYNEQFF. The CDR3 nucleotides read TGCGCCAGCAGCTATGCAGCGGGAGGCCAATACAATGAGCAGTTCTTC.